One sample yielded the 3 T cell receptor beta chains listed below, sequenced in a study of control samples from healthy donors and cancer patients. Assay: immunoSEQ multiplex PCR; the TCRdb copy retains only in-frame clones and omits some. In the table there are 30,000 to 35,000 clones, roughly 95% of which are singletons. The sequencing input was blood. These receptors all stem from a man in his fifties or sixties in good health.

Written as DNA, the CDR3 is TGTGCCAGCAGCGCGGGACAGGACTATGGCTACACCTTC. It specifies CASSAGQDYGYTF. The gene calls are TRBV9 and TRBJ1-2, with 8 bases that match TRBD1. The CDR3 covers 13 residues. V trimming: 3 bases; J trimming: 3 bases; junction bases outside the gene matches: 1. Germline CDR1 SGDLS, CDR2 YYNGEE.

J is TRBJ1-2 and V is TRBV5-6; D is uncertain. Trimming left V 7 bases short and J 1 base short, with 11 bases between. Germline V gene data show CDR1 as SGHDT and CDR2 as YYEEEE. The CDR3 has 13 residues. The CDR3 region has the DNA TGTGCCAGCGGTCGGCCTGATAACTATGGCTACACCTTC. Translating it yields CASGRPDNYGYTF.

The chain recombines TRBV10-1 with TRBJ2-3; D is unresolved. The CDR3 runs to 11 residues. V lost 4 bases to trimming and J lost 5 bases, with 4 bases between them. The germline CDR1 and CDR2 sequences are WNHNN and SYGVQD (reference sequence). The CDR3 bases are TGCGCCAGCAGTGTGGGAGATACGCAGTATTTT. It specifies CASSVGDTQYF.